Described below is a single T cell receptor beta chain sequence and its context. Source material for PBMCs was around 10 ml fresh peripheral blood. This CDR3 contains 13 residues. Germline CDR1 reads LNHDA; CDR2 reads SQIVND (reference sequence). Trimming pared 6 bases from V and 4 bases from J, leaving 13 bases between. This sample was taken from a study of T cells in Graves' hyperthyroidism and ophthalmopathy. Amplified regions were TCR beta CDR3 sequences from RNA transcripts. Primed by the HTBI set, a first-round RT-PCR was run on the TCR CDR3. MiXCR, applied by TCRdb to the multiplex PCR reads, yields one record per CDR3 protein. The repertoire holds over 550,000 distinct CDR3 sequences, with roughly 17% as singletons.

This sequence originates from a woman aged 18 to 35 with Graves' hyperthyroidism. The rearrangement uses TRBV19 and TRBJ2-7, with D possibly TRBD1 on 5 matching bases. The sequencing input was blood. The DNA of the CDR3 is TGTGCCAGTAGCCTTTATAGGGGTTACGAGCAGTACTTC. It encodes CASSLYRGYEQYF.